These T cell receptor beta chains were read from a single sample in a study of blood T cell repertoires in COVID-19. This table comes from immunoSEQ multiplex PCR, and its TCRdb copy is limited to in-frame clones, with some not included. Altogether approximately 330,000 clones are present, roughly 90% being singletons, with the ten largest covering under 4.5%. The source material was peripheral blood. The receptors were sampled from a woman in her 50s with active or convalescent COVID-19. Each CDR3 is given with its conserved first and last residue. A D gene is named only where the DNA matches it firmly. Some rows have no size entry. The others give once, few or many, or a class for an expanded clone.

D: TRBD1
V: TRBV27
size: .
J: TRBJ2-7
CDR3: CASSFWQGAYEQYF
DNA: TGTGCCAGCAGTTTTTGGCAGGGGGCCTACGAGCAGTACTTC

D: .
V: TRBV3-1/TRBV3-2
size: .
J: TRBJ2-6
CDR3: CASSPRGAGASGANVLTF
DNA: TGTGCCAGCAGCCCCAGGGGAGCCGGAGCCTCTGGGGCCAACGTCCTGACTTTC

D: TRBD1
V: TRBV6-2/TRBV6-3
size: once
J: TRBJ1-5
CDR3: CASSYSRADRGRQPQHF
DNA: TGTGCCAGCAGTTACTCCCGCGCGGACAGGGGGCGGCAGCCCCAGCATTTT

D: TRBD1
V: TRBV6-5
size: .
J: TRBJ2-7
CDR3: CASSQTGFDPRNF
DNA: TGTGCCAGCAGTCAGACAGGGTTCGACCCCAGGAACTTC

D: TRBD2
V: TRBV4-2
size: .
J: TRBJ2-3
CDR3: CASSQDLLGLAGGPKGGTDTQYF
DNA: TGTGCCAGCAGCCAAGATCTTTTGGGACTAGCGGGGGGTCCGAAAGGTGGCACAGATACGCAGTATTTT

D: .
V: TRBV30
size: .
J: TRBJ1-5
CDR3: CAWSVLGSNQPQHF
DNA: TGTGCCTGGAGTGTACTGGGCAGCAATCAGCCCCAGCATTTT

D: .
V: TRBV19
size: .
J: TRBJ1-1
CDR3: CASSITRGNTEAFF
DNA: TGTGCCAGTAGTATCACCAGGGGAAACACTGAAGCTTTCTTT

D: TRBD1
V: TRBV30
size: .
J: TRBJ1-6
CDR3: CAWSPDRGNSPLHF
DNA: TGTGCCTGGAGTCCCGACAGGGGTAATTCACCCCTCCACTTT

D: .
V: TRBV4-3
size: .
J: TRBJ1-1
CDR3: CASSQVKNTEAFF
DNA: TGCGCCAGCAGCCAAGTTAAGAACACTGAAGCTTTCTTT

D: .
V: TRBV5-1
size: once
J: TRBJ2-1
CDR3: CASSLQGSMNEQFF
DNA: TGCGCCAGCAGCTTACAGGGAAGCATGAATGAGCAGTTCTTC

D: TRBD1
V: TRBV7-6
size: .
J: TRBJ1-3
CDR3: CASSLGTGGGRNTIYF
DNA: TGTGCCAGCAGCTTAGGGACAGGGGGCGGCAGAAACACCATATATTTT

D: .
V: TRBV7-2
size: .
J: TRBJ1-5
CDR3: CASSLEPGDQSNQPQHF
DNA: TGTGCCAGCAGCTTAGAACCCGGGGATCAGAGCAATCAGCCCCAGCATTTT

D: .
V: TRBV27
size: .
J: TRBJ1-2
CDR3: CASSLGSGSGGYTF
DNA: TGTGCCAGCAGTTTAGGGTCAGGGTCAGGAGGCTACACCTTC

D: TRBD1
V: TRBV12-5
size: .
J: TRBJ1-5
CDR3: CASGLALNPGTGNQPQHF
DNA: TGTGCTAGTGGTTTGGCACTCAACCCCGGGACAGGGAATCAGCCCCAGCATTTT

D: TRBD2
V: TRBV5-1
size: .
J: TRBJ2-5
CDR3: CASSPGVAGETQYF
DNA: TGCGCCAGCAGCCCGGGGGTAGCGGGAGAGACCCAGTACTTC

D: TRBD1
V: TRBV7-9
size: .
J: TRBJ1-2
CDR3: CASSPDRGLGRGYTF
DNA: TGTGCCAGCAGCCCCGACAGGGGGCTAGGGAGGGGCTACACCTTC

D: .
V: TRBV27
size: once
J: TRBJ1-2
CDR3: CASSLGRGSYGYTF
DNA: TGTGCCAGCAGCCTCGGCAGGGGAAGCTATGGCTACACCTTC

D: .
V: TRBV12-5
size: .
J: TRBJ2-5
CDR3: CASAQETQYF
DNA: TGTGCTAGTGCACAGGAGACCCAGTACTTC

D: TRBD2
V: TRBV5-1
size: .
J: TRBJ2-1
CDR3: CASRQVGGFNEQFF
DNA: TGCGCCAGCCGTCAAGTGGGGGGGTTCAATGAGCAGTTCTTC

D: .
V: TRBV6-2/TRBV6-3
size: .
J: TRBJ2-7
CDR3: CASSYSMRGSTTGSYEQYF
DNA: TGTGCCAGCAGTTACTCGATGCGTGGATCAACTACAGGCTCCTACGAGCAGTACTTC

D: TRBD1
V: TRBV4-3
size: .
J: TRBJ2-1
CDR3: CASSQGQGSYNEQFF
DNA: TGCGCCAGCAGCCAGGGACAGGGATCCTACAATGAGCAGTTCTTC

D: .
V: TRBV6-5
size: once
J: TRBJ1-2
CDR3: CASSYSSTGGNYGYTF
DNA: TGTGCCAGCAGTTACTCGTCGACAGGCGGAAACTATGGCTACACCTTC

D: .
V: TRBV6-2/TRBV6-3
size: .
J: TRBJ1-2
CDR3: CASSYSTGDLGGYTF
DNA: TGTGCCAGCAGTTACTCGACGGGGGATCTAGGAGGCTACACCTTC